Listed below are T cell receptor beta chains from one sample, sequenced in a study of CD4 T cells in relation to SARS-CoV-2 and coronaviruses. No cognate antigen is known for these TCRs. The table came from immunoSEQ multiplex PCR; TCRdb's copy has only in-frame clones and leaves some out. The sample consists of tens of thousands of clones, 70% to 85% of them appearing once. What was sequenced was memory CD4+ T cells from PBMCs, cultured in vitro. Source of these receptors: an adult with COVID-19. Both conserved end residues are part of each CDR3. A D gene is named only where the DNA matches it firmly. For some rows the clone size is stated as once, few or many, or as a class when expanded; others skip it.

v_call	j_call	d_call	clone_size	cdr3_aa	cdr3_nt
TRBV6-2/TRBV6-3	TRBJ2-1	TRBD2	NA	CASSPGLLAGGDNEQFF	TGTGCCAGCAGTCCCGGCTTACTAGCGGGAGGGGACAATGAGCAGTTCTTC
TRBV7-8	TRBJ2-7	NA	once	CASSLLSGAGVHEQYF	TGTGCCAGCAGCTTATTGAGTGGGGCAGGGGTCCACGAGCAGTACTTC
TRBV6-5	TRBJ2-3	NA	few	CASSYDLRGDTQYF	TGTGCCAGCAGTTACGACTTAAGGGGAGATACGCAGTATTTT
TRBV19	TRBJ1-2	TRBD1	NA	CASSIALRGFRDGYTF	TGTGCCAGTAGTATCGCACTCAGGGGGTTCCGAGATGGCTACACCTTC
TRBV28	TRBJ2-7	NA	once	CASSLQHSYEQYF	TGTGCCAGCTCCCTCCAGCATAGCTACGAGCAGTACTTC
TRBV24-1	TRBJ2-3	NA	NA	CATSDPRLGTQYF	TGTGCCACCAGTGATCCTCGCTTAGGTACGCAGTATTTT
TRBV5-1	TRBJ2-1	TRBD2	few	CASSVTAGVNEQFF	TGCGCCAGCAGCGTGACGGCGGGAGTGAATGAGCAGTTCTTC
TRBV5-1	TRBJ1-6	NA	once	CASNWGGRDNSPLHF	TGCGCCAGCAACTGGGGGGGGCGCGATAATTCACCCCTCCACTTT
TRBV7-3	TRBJ2-1	NA	NA	CASSLTLRGDNEQFF	TGTGCCAGCAGCTTAACGCTCAGGGGTGACAATGAGCAGTTCTTC
TRBV10-2	TRBJ2-7	TRBD2	NA	CASRWGLAGDEQYF	TGCGCCAGCAGATGGGGACTAGCGGGCGACGAGCAGTACTTC
TRBV6-5	TRBJ2-3	NA	NA	CASSYGRGDTQYF	TGTGCCAGCAGTTACGGCCGAGGGGATACGCAGTATTTT
TRBV9	TRBJ2-7	TRBD1	once	CASSVAGQGPYEQYF	TGTGCCAGCAGCGTAGCGGGACAGGGCCCCTACGAGCAGTACTTC
TRBV2	TRBJ1-3	NA	NA	CASSDFAPGNTIYF	TGTGCCAGCAGTGATTTTGCCCCTGGAAACACCATATATTTT
TRBV28	TRBJ1-5	NA	few	CASRGAYSNQPQHF	TGTGCCAGCAGAGGGGCATATAGCAATCAGCCCCAGCATTTT
TRBV24-1	TRBJ1-4	NA	NA	CASQRDIDEKLFF	TGTGCCAGTCAAAGAGACATCGATGAAAAACTGTTTTTT
TRBV5-6	TRBJ2-5	NA	NA	CASSRRQNQETQYF	TGTGCCAGCAGCCGGAGACAGAATCAAGAGACCCAGTACTTC
TRBV5-4	TRBJ2-5	NA	NA	CASSFGGRETQYF	TGTGCCAGCAGCTTCGGGGGGCGAGAGACCCAGTACTTC
TRBV6-5	TRBJ1-6	NA	NA	CASRTGGVNSPLHF	TGTGCCAGCAGAACGGGGGGAGTTAATTCACCCCTCCACTTT
TRBV3-1/TRBV3-2	TRBJ2-1	TRBD2	NA	CASSLLAGEQFF	TGTGCCAGCAGTTTACTAGCGGGAGAGCAGTTCTTC
TRBV6-5	TRBJ2-2	NA	NA	CASSLKRTMNTGELFF	TGTGCCAGCAGTTTGAAGAGGACAATGAACACCGGGGAGCTGTTTTTT
TRBV7-8	TRBJ1-3	NA	NA	CASSLGAGNTIYF	TGTGCCAGCAGCCTCGGGGCAGGAAACACCATATATTTT
TRBV7-2	TRBJ1-5	NA	NA	CASSWDSNQPQHF	TGTGCCAGCAGCTGGGACAGCAATCAGCCCCAGCATTTT
TRBV7-3	TRBJ2-3	TRBD2	NA	CASSLSGRDTQYF	TGTGCCAGCAGCCTAAGCGGGAGGGATACGCAGTATTTT
TRBV15	TRBJ2-7	TRBD2	NA	CATSRGILAVTYEQYF	TGTGCCACCAGCAGAGGAATACTAGCGGTAACCTACGAGCAGTACTTC
TRBV15	TRBJ2-7	TRBD2	NA	CATSRDKGLAGYEQYF	TGTGCCACCAGCAGAGATAAAGGACTAGCGGGATACGAGCAGTACTTC
TRBV6-5	TRBJ2-3	TRBD2	NA	CASSWTSGSTDTQYF	TGTGCCAGCAGTTGGACTAGCGGGAGCACAGATACGCAGTATTTT
TRBV10-3	TRBJ2-7	TRBD1	once	CAISEGQGPYEQYF	TGTGCCATCAGTGAGGGACAGGGACCCTACGAGCAGTACTTC
TRBV29-1	TRBJ1-2	NA	NA	CSAFDTPSYGYTF	TGCAGCGCCTTCGACACCCCCAGCTATGGCTACACCTTC
TRBV11-2	TRBJ2-1	TRBD2	NA	CASSLRLAGDFYNEQFF	TGTGCCAGCAGCTTACGACTAGCGGGAGATTTCTACAATGAGCAGTTCTTC
TRBV2	TRBJ2-1	NA	few	CASSDGGVNEQFF	TGTGCCAGCAGTGACGGGGGCGTTAATGAGCAGTTCTTC
TRBV5-1	TRBJ2-7	NA	once	CASSSFTGAYEQYF	TGCGCCAGCAGCTCTTTTACAGGAGCCTACGAGCAGTACTTC
TRBV18	TRBJ2-3	TRBD2	NA	CASSPDRGGTQYF	TGTGCCAGCTCACCGGATCGGGGGGGTACGCAGTATTTT
TRBV5-1	TRBJ2-5	NA	NA	CASSLQETQYF	TGCGCCAGCAGCTTACAGGAGACCCAGTACTTC
TRBV6-6	TRBJ1-4	NA	few	CASSSFGLIEKLFF	TGTGCCAGCAGTTCTTTCGGCTTGATTGAAAAACTGTTTTTT
TRBV5-1	TRBJ1-4	NA	NA	CASSLGSGPSEKLFF	TGCGCCAGCAGCTTGGGTTCAGGGCCTTCCGAAAAACTGTTTTTT
TRBV10-3	TRBJ2-2	NA	NA	CATSTATVSGELFF	TGTGCCACCTCCACGGCCACGGTCTCCGGGGAGCTGTTTTTT
TRBV28	TRBJ1-5	NA	NA	CASSLPGMGQPQHF	TGTGCCAGCAGTTTACCAGGAATGGGTCAGCCCCAGCATTTT